This entry is about one T cell receptor (beta chain). The sample originates from a study of blood T cell repertoires in COVID-19. The overall study: Some COVID-19 samples were acute and others convalescent; all came from the United States, Italy and Spain. T cells, B-cell-depleted T cells, or PBMCs provided the cDNA or gDNA that served as material.

Data came from immunoSEQ multiplex PCR; TCRdb stores just in-frame clones and leaves some out. Seen here are approximately 150,000 clones, approximately 91% observed once, and the top ten hold about 5.3%. The V segment lost 1 base and the J segment 6 bases; nucleotides outside the gene matches: 7. CDR1 is LGHNA, CDR2 YSLEER, per germline. The CDR3 has 15 amino acids. The receptor was derived from a man aged 18 to 30 with COVID-19, enrolled during active disease. Sequencing used peripheral blood. The chain carries TRBV4-3 and TRBJ2-3; 7 nucleotides agree with TRBD1. The CDR3 bases are TGCGCCAGCAGCCAAGTTGAGGGGGCGATTGATACGCAGTATTTT. Translating it yields CASSQVEGAIDTQYF.